The entry below describes one T cell receptor (beta chain). This sample stems from a study of OX40 agonist ivuxolimab in advanced cancers. Looking at the study overall: Patients' therapy was ivuxolimab, an antibody that acts as an agonist of OX40 (CD134). Patients received intravenous ivuxolimab every 2 weeks at 0.01 to 10 mg/kg.

TCRdb keeps only in-frame clones here, not all; method: immunoSEQ multiplex PCR. The data show roughly 13,000 clones, approximately 80% seen once. Specimen: CD4+ or CD8+ T cells sorted from blood, collected in a trial of the OX40 agonist ivuxolimab. The clonotype comes from an adult with an advanced solid tumor such as melanoma, head and neck, liver or kidney cancer.

The CDR3 DNA is TGTGCCAGCAGAGACAGGGTTCTGGACACCATATATTTT. Translated: CASRDRVLDTIYF. This chain uses TRBV6-1 with TRBJ1-3; 7 nucleotides line up with TRBD1. This CDR3 region has 13 residues. Germline loops: CDR1 MNHNS, CDR2 SASEGT. After removal of 6 bases from V and 8 bases from J, the junction contained 7 bases not matched to a gene.